One sample yielded the 21 T cell receptor beta chains listed below, sequenced in a study of PD-L1 blockade in urothelial cancer. Profiled with immunoSEQ multiplex PCR; TCRdb holds only in-frame clones, not every one. The data hold fewer than 2,000 clones, with 30% to 40% observed a single time. The sequencing here drew on tumor tissue, taken before atezolizumab (anti-PD-L1) treatment. The receptor source for this set is a man aged 60 to 69 with urothelial cancer.

In its sample, this clone was seen a few times. The rearrangement uses TRBV11-3 and TRBJ1-1, with D tentatively TRBD1 (6 bases). V lost 5 bases, J lost 0 bases, and 10 bases lay in between. Looked up from germline, CDR1 is SGHNT and CDR2 is YENEEA. CDR3 length: 14 residues. The CDR3 DNA sequence: TGTGCCAGCAGCGGGGGCTCGGTGAACACTGAAGCTTTCTTT. This encodes CASSGGSVNTEAFF.

The rearrangement uses TRBV15 and TRBJ2-5, with no clear D. Germline CDR1 is LNHNV and CDR2 is YYDKDF (reference sequence). Trimming pared 2 bases from V and 5 bases from J, leaving 12 bases between. This CDR3 has 14 residues. As DNA, the CDR3 is TGTGCCACCAGCAGAAATAATGACGGGGAGACCCAGTACTTC. This translates into CATSRNNDGETQYF.

This clone was recorded a few times. The V gene is TRBV23-1, the J gene TRBJ2-7; D not certain. TRBV23-1 is an ORF, and what it does is uncertain. The CDR3 runs 13 residues. V gave up 6 bases and J gave up 3 bases, with 12 bases separating them. Here the CDR3 DNA reads TGCGCCAGCAGCTTGAACAGATTCTACGAGCAGTACTTC. It translates to CASSLNRFYEQYF.

This chain uses TRBV19 with TRBJ2-2; D gene ambiguous. This CDR3 has 14 amino acids. Germline assignment: CDR1 LNHDA and CDR2 SQIVND (reference sequence). Trimming cost V 3 bases and J 2 bases, with 7 bases left between them. CDR3 DNA: TGTGCCAGTAGTATCGTGTCCAACACCGGGGAGCTGTTTTTT. This encodes CASSIVSNTGELFF. The full variable domain, with the rest looked up from reference TRBV19 and TRBJ2-2, is DGGITQSPKYLFRKEGQNVTLSCEQNLNHDAMYWYRQDPGQGLRLIYYSQIVNDFQKGDIAEGYSVSREKKESFPLTVTSAQKNPTAFYLCASSIVSNTGELFFGEGSRLTVL.

The rearrangement links TRBV18 to TRBJ1-2; 9 bases are a match to TRBD1. Germline V gives CDR1 KGHSH, CDR2 LQKENI. The CDR3 sequence is 13 residues long. V dropped 6 bases and J dropped 8; count of bases not matched to a gene: 7. DNA of the CDR3: TGTGCCAGCTCCGAGGGACAGGGTCGAGGCTACACCTTC. This translates into CASSEGQGRGYTF.

V usage is TRBV10-2 and J usage is TRBJ1-3, with D unresolved. Trimming pared 4 bases from V and 4 bases from J, leaving 11 bases between. This CDR3 is built from 14 residues. The germline V gene encodes CDR1 WSHSY and CDR2 SAAADI. CDR3 bases: TGCGCCAGCAGTGTAACGGGCACAGGAAACACCATATATTTT. Translation gives CASSVTGTGNTIYF.

This chain uses TRBV28 with TRBJ2-7, with TRBD2 matching 9 bases. Germline assignment: CDR1 MDHEN and CDR2 SYDVKM. The CDR3 extends over 12 amino acids. The CDR3 sequence is CVVLAGTYEQYF. The CDR3 nucleotides read TGTGTCGTTCTAGCGGGAACCTACGAGCAGTACTTC.

This clone was seen a handful of times. V and J are TRBV4-1 and TRBJ1-2, with D hard to call. Germline values: CDR1 MGHRA, CDR2 YSYEKL. V was pared by 1 base and J by 0 bases, with 9 bases between. The CDR3 runs 15 residues. The chain's CDR3 is CASSQAYGSNYGYTF. The CDR3 nucleotides are TGCGCCAGCAGCCAAGCTTATGGGTCTAACTATGGCTACACCTTC.

This clone was observed a handful of times. V gene TRBV21-1 combines with J gene TRBJ1-1. TRBV21-1 is annotated as a pseudogene. The CDR3 is 13 amino acids. CDR3 sequence: CASSPGGNTEAFF. The DNA of the CDR3 is TGTGCCAGCAGCCCCGGCGGGAACACTGAAGCTTTCTTT.

In this sample, this clone turned up a few times. This sequence joins TRBV6-7 and TRBJ1-2; 7 nucleotides align to TRBD1. TRBV6-7 is an open reading frame, and its role is uncertain. The V segment lost 7 bases and the J segment 10 bases; nucleotides outside the gene matches: 6. CDR3 length equals 11 residues. CDR3 nucleotide sequence: TGTGCCAGCAACCAAGACAGGGACTACACCTTC. Its translation: CASNQDRDYTF.

The chain is built from TRBV11-3 and TRBJ1-1; TRBD1 agrees at 7 bases. Germline V CDR1 and CDR2: SGHNT, YENEEA. V shed 3 bases, J shed 2 bases, and the junction held 3 bases outside the gene matches. This CDR3 is built from 14 residues. The CDR3 DNA sequence: TGTGCCAGCAGCTTGGGACAGATAAACACTGAAGCTTTCTTT. This sequence encodes CASSLGQINTEAFF.

The chain employs TRBV29-1 and TRBJ1-4; 8 bases map to TRBD1. The CDR3 contains 14 residues. CDR1 and CDR2 from the germline V gene are SQVTM and ANQGSEA. The ends lost 6 bases at V and 0 bases at J; junction bases unmatched: 3. CDR3 loop: CSVGTGATNEKLFF. The CDR3 region has the DNA TGCAGCGTGGGGACAGGAGCAACTAATGAAAAACTGTTTTTT.

The chain carries TRBV11-3 and TRBJ2-3; D could derive from TRBD1 or TRBD2 (7 bases each). The CDR3 is 17 residues long. Germline CDR1 SGHNT, CDR2 YENEEA. V shed 3 bases and J shed 2 bases, with 18 bases lying between them. The CDR3 region is CASSLVGAGGDTDTQYF. Written as DNA, the CDR3 is TGTGCCAGCAGCTTGGTGGGGGCAGGGGGGGACACAGATACGCAGTATTTT. Supplemented by reference TRBV11-3 and TRBJ2-3, the full variable domain reads EAGVVQSPRYKIIEKKQPVAFWCNPISGHNTLYWYLQNLGQGPELLIRYENEEAVDDSQLPKDRFSAERLKGVDSTLKIQPAELGDSAVYLCASSLVGAGGDTDTQYFGPGTRLTVL.

The chain recombines TRBV18 with TRBJ2-2; D is possibly TRBD1 (6 bases). CDR3 length: 13 residues. The germline gives CDR1 KGHSH, CDR2 LQKENI. V lost 6 bases to trimming and J lost 3 bases, with 8 bases between them. CDR3 bases: TGTGCCAGCTCTCACAGGGACACCGGGGAGCTGTTTTTT. This translates into CASSHRDTGELFF. The variable domain in full, with the rest retrieved from reference TRBV18 and TRBJ2-2, is NAGVMQNPRHLVRRRGQEARLRCSPMKGHSHVYWYRQLPEEGLKFMVYLQKENIIDESGMPKERFSAEFPKEGPSILRIQQVVRGDSAAYFCASSHRDTGELFFGEGSRLTVL.

This clone ranks as medium-sized. The rearrangement links TRBV9 to TRBJ2-5, with a tentative D call TRBD1 (5 bases). CDR3 length equals 14 residues. The V end lost 3 bases, the J end lost 1 base, and 10 bases lay between the germline ends. Germline V gene sequence: CDR1 SGDLS, CDR2 YYNGEE. The DNA of the CDR3 is TGTGCCAGCAGCGCCGGACACCCCCAAGAGACCCAGTACTTC. Its protein product is CASSAGHPQETQYF.

This chain uses TRBV14 with TRBJ1-1; 8 bases agree with TRBD1. V shed 6 bases and J 5 bases; nucleotides not matched to a gene: 8. CDR1 is SGHDN and CDR2 is FVKESK in the germline V gene. This CDR3 comprises 14 residues. CDR3 bases: TGTGCCAGCAGTATACAGGGGGGGCATACTGAAGCTTTCTTT. Encoded protein: CASSIQGGHTEAFF. The entire variable domain, with the rest obtained from reference TRBV14 and TRBJ1-1, is as follows: EAGVTQFPSHSVIEKGQTVTLRCDPISGHDNLYWYRRVMGKEIKFLLHFVKESKQDESGMPNNRFLAERTGGTYSTLKVQPAELEDSGVYFCASSIQGGHTEAFFGQGTRLTVV.

V usage is TRBV2 and J usage is TRBJ2-7, with D perhaps matching TRBD2 (6 bases). The CDR3 is 15 residues long. From germline, CDR1 is SNHLY and CDR2 FYNNEI. Trimming removed 6 bases at V and 2 bases at J, with 17 bases between. The CDR3 loop reads CASRPASGRTYEQYF. DNA of the CDR3: TGTGCCAGCAGGCCGGCCAGCGGGCGTACCTACGAGCAGTACTTC.

The V call is TRBV6-7, the J call TRBJ2-2, with 9 bases identical to TRBD2. TRBV6-7 is placed among ORFs of uncertain function. J was trimmed by 7 bases and V by 5 bases; bases with no gene match: 5. The length of the CDR3 is 14 residues. CDR3 in amino acids: CASSVRGGVGELFF. In DNA, the CDR3 is TGTGCCAGCAGTGTGCGGGGGGGCGTCGGGGAGCTGTTTTTT.

J is TRBJ2-1 and V is TRBV10-3; the D is unclear. V dropped 0 bases and J dropped 8 bases, with 5 bases sitting between them. Germline CDR1 reads ENHRY; CDR2 reads SYGVKD. The CDR3 totals 12 residues. DNA of the CDR3: TGTGCCATCAGTGAGTCGAGCTATGAGCAGTTCTTC. It is translated as CAISESSYEQFF.

The chain links TRBV6-8 to TRBJ1-6; 10 bases line up with TRBD1. Germline V gene lookup returns CDR1 MNHGY and CDR2 SAAAGT. J gave up 10 bases and V 10 bases, and 10 bases lay outside the gene matches. The CDR3 has 14 amino acids. DNA for the CDR3: TGTGCCATCAGGGGGGGGACAGGGGAGTCACCCCTCCACTTT. This sequence encodes CAIRGGTGESPLHF.

In this sample, this clone turned up a few times. The chain carries TRBV9 and TRBJ1-1; no clear D. The germline V and J ends were trimmed by 2 bases and 3 bases, with 8 bases remaining between them. This CDR3 has 13 residues. Per germline, CDR1 SGDLS and CDR2 YYNGEE. CDR3 coding DNA: TGTGCCAGCAGCGTGGCGGGGTACACTGAAGCTTTCTTT. As protein: CASSVAGYTEAFF.